The clone carrying this TCR beta chain was recorded at least ten times. The record originates from a study of regulatory T cells in long-lasting Graves disease. HTBI primers from iRepertoire and Arm-PCR of CDR3 regions yielded the TCR beta libraries. TCRdb re-called the multiplex PCR reads through MiXCR, storing one row per CDR3 protein. The data show about 400,000 distinct CDR3 sequences, around 15% seen once. Germline lookup yields CDR1 MNHNS and CDR2 SASEGT. CDR3 length equals 11 residues. Trimming took 10 bases from V and 4 from J, leaving 10 bases between them. Time point specified: newly diagnosed GD, antithyroid drugs for less than 3 months. Preparation of the TCR library used RNA extracted from PBMCs. Peripheral blood, nine milliliters of it, was drawn into EDTA tubes. These data also formed part of another study, on T cells in Graves' hyperthyroidism and ophthalmopathy. That investigation notes: Most clonotypes expanded in the thyroid (above 0.001) were also present in blood.

The chain joins TRBV6-1 to TRBJ1-1; D ambiguous. The sample consisted of peripheral blood mononuclear cells (PBMCs), taken at new diagnosis, from a patient treated with antithyroid drugs. This receptor was identified in a woman younger than 35 with Graves disease. The CDR3 DNA reads as TGTGCCACTACCTTAGGCACTGAAGCTTTCTTT. Protein product: CATTLGTEAFF.